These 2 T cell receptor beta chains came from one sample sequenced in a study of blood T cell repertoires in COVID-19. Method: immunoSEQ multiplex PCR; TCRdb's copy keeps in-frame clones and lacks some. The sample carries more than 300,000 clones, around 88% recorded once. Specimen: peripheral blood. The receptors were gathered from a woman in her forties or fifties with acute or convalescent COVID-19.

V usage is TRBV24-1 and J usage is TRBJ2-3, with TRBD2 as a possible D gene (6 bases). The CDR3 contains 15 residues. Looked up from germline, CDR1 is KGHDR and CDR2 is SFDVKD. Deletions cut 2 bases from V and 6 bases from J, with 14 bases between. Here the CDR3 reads CATSDSDYGWDTQYF. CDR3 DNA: TGTGCCACCAGTGATTCGGACTACGGTTGGGATACGCAGTATTTT.

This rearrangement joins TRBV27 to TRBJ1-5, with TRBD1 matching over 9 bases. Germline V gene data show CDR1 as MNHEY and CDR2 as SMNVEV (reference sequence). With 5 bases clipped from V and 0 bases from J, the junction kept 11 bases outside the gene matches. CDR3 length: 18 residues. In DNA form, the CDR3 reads TGTGCCAGCAGTCCCCGGGACAGGGAAAGTGATAGCAATCAGCCCCAGCATTTT. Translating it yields CASSPRDRESDSNQPQHF.